This T cell receptor beta chain emerged from a study of shared clonotypes between healthy human individuals. Whole-study context: Three plates each covered CD4 naive and memory; CD8 naive two, CD8 memory one.

V shed 8 bases and J 2 bases; nucleotides not matched to a gene: 9. The V gene's germline CDR1 is SGHAT and CDR2 FQNNGV. CDR3 length: 14 amino acids. General study points: Naive CD4 clonotypes were shared across a handful of donors at approximately 5.3%.

Those who donated, Caucasian adults without exception, all lived in Nashville, Tennessee. Using immunoSEQ multiplex PCR, the repertoire was profiled, and TCRdb retains in-frame clones only, with some absent. The sample holds some 2,500,000 clones; under 95% are singletons and the top ten take around 0.35%. Note on this clone: Its antigen is not known.

V gene TRBV11-2 combines with J gene TRBJ2-7, with TRBD1 matching 7 bases. Input material: naive CD4+ T cells from PBMCs. Subset given: CD45RA+ positively selected. The receptor was derived from a man younger than 35 in good health. Some clones in this sample may be carry-over from other donors' samples. CDR3 residues: CASRTGQNTYEQYF. CDR3 sequence (DNA): TGTGCCAGCCGTACGGGACAGAACACCTACGAGCAGTACTTC.